This T cell receptor (beta chain) was sequenced for a study of cytomegalovirus exposure and HLA in healthy donors. Study-level background: From donors who were HLA-typed, an early data release held 80 million to 85 million unique TCRs.

In this sample, this clone turned up a few times. The antigen remains undetermined. The PCR used 60 Vbeta and 13 Jbeta primers. This table comes from immunoSEQ multiplex PCR, and its TCRdb copy is limited to in-frame clones, with some not included. The sample records roughly 190,000 clones, around 62% being singletons. Broader study findings: The classifier, whose performance was assessed in both the original and validation cohorts, reportedly diagnosed cytomegalovirus status with high specificity and sensitivity.

Germline-derived CDR1 and CDR2 are MNHEY and SVGAGI. The ends lost 6 bases at V and 2 bases at J; junction bases unmatched: 6. The CDR3 is 14 residues long. The TCR was taken from a man aged 40-49 years in good health and CMV-seronegative. This chain uses TRBV6-5 with TRBJ2-7, with 8 bases lining up with TRBD2. The sequenced material came from PBMCs. CDR3 amino acids: CASRTSGLTYEQYF. The CDR3 DNA reads as TGTGCCAGCAGAACTAGCGGTCTTACCTACGAGCAGTACTTC.